These T cell receptor beta chains were read from a single sample in a study of T cell changes during pregnancy in multiple sclerosis. Clones were sequenced by immunoSEQ multiplex PCR, and TCRdb holds only the in-frame ones, with some missing. The sample holds 55,000 or so clones, about 90% seen once. The input for sequencing was CD4+ T cells from peripheral blood mononuclear cells, taken after pregnancy. The source is a female donor with multiple sclerosis, enrolled in a pregnancy study. Both conserved end residues are part of each CDR3. The order of the fields is D gene, J gene, clone size, V gene, CDR3 protein, CDR3 DNA. The D gene is left open where the match is weak. The size entry is marked missing in some rows and otherwise reads once, few, many or a size class.

D gene: TRBD2
J gene: TRBJ2-5
clone size: NA
V gene: TRBV5-6
CDR3 protein: CASSLGGGQETQYF
CDR3 DNA: TGTGCCAGCAGCTTGGGCGGGGGCCAAGAGACCCAGTACTTC

D gene: NA
J gene: TRBJ2-5
clone size: NA
V gene: TRBV20-1
CDR3 protein: CSREAGETQYF
CDR3 DNA: TGCAGTAGGGAGGCAGGCGAGACCCAGTACTTC

D gene: TRBD2
J gene: TRBJ2-5
clone size: NA
V gene: TRBV6-5
CDR3 protein: CATGFQRGGQETQYF
CDR3 DNA: TGTGCCACCGGATTTCAACGGGGGGGGCAAGAGACCCAGTACTTC

D gene: TRBD2
J gene: TRBJ2-1
clone size: NA
V gene: TRBV9
CDR3 protein: CASSVTSGGLRRDEQFF
CDR3 DNA: TGTGCCAGCAGCGTGACTAGCGGGGGCCTCAGAAGAGATGAGCAGTTCTTC

D gene: TRBD1
J gene: TRBJ1-4
clone size: NA
V gene: TRBV7-2
CDR3 protein: CASSPDRGDEKLFF
CDR3 DNA: TGTGCCAGCAGCCCAGACAGGGGAGATGAAAAACTGTTTTTT

D gene: NA
J gene: TRBJ2-2
clone size: NA
V gene: TRBV7-3
CDR3 protein: CASSLDRNTGELFF
CDR3 DNA: TGTGCCAGCAGCTTAGACAGGAACACCGGGGAGCTGTTTTTT

D gene: TRBD2
J gene: TRBJ2-3
clone size: NA
V gene: TRBV7-3
CDR3 protein: CASSLRSSGGTDTQYF
CDR3 DNA: TGTGCCAGCAGCTTAAGGTCTAGCGGGGGCACAGATACGCAGTATTTT

D gene: TRBD2
J gene: TRBJ2-3
clone size: NA
V gene: TRBV18
CDR3 protein: CASSPAGLPTDTQYF
CDR3 DNA: TGTGCCAGCTCACCAGCGGGACTACCTACAGATACGCAGTATTTT

D gene: NA
J gene: TRBJ1-2
clone size: NA
V gene: TRBV5-6
CDR3 protein: CASSTHTWTVGYTF
CDR3 DNA: TGTGCCAGCAGCACACACACCTGGACTGTTGGCTACACCTTC

D gene: TRBD1
J gene: TRBJ1-1
clone size: once
V gene: TRBV18
CDR3 protein: CASSPRDRALEAFF
CDR3 DNA: TGTGCCAGCTCACCTCGGGACAGGGCTCTAGAAGCTTTCTTT

D gene: NA
J gene: TRBJ1-3
clone size: NA
V gene: TRBV6-1
CDR3 protein: CASSEAHVWQSGNTIYF
CDR3 DNA: TGTGCCAGCAGTGAAGCGCATGTGTGGCAATCTGGAAACACCATATATTTT

D gene: NA
J gene: TRBJ2-7
clone size: once
V gene: TRBV6-5
CDR3 protein: CASSYSRGGWHYEQYF
CDR3 DNA: TGTGCCAGCAGTTACTCGAGAGGCGGATGGCACTACGAGCAGTACTTC

D gene: NA
J gene: TRBJ1-5
clone size: NA
V gene: TRBV27
CDR3 protein: CASSSRAYSNQPQHF
CDR3 DNA: TGTGCCAGCAGTTCCAGGGCGTATAGCAATCAGCCCCAGCATTTT

D gene: NA
J gene: TRBJ2-5
clone size: once
V gene: TRBV7-9
CDR3 protein: CASSLQPSRETQYF
CDR3 DNA: TGTGCCAGCAGCCTCCAACCTAGTAGAGAGACCCAGTACTTC

D gene: NA
J gene: TRBJ1-5
clone size: NA
V gene: TRBV18
CDR3 protein: CASSPTAPGSNQPQHF
CDR3 DNA: TGTGCCAGCTCACCAACAGCCCCAGGTAGCAATCAGCCCCAGCATTTT

D gene: TRBD2
J gene: TRBJ2-5
clone size: NA
V gene: TRBV4-3
CDR3 protein: CASSQGLAGGGVETQYF
CDR3 DNA: TGCGCCAGCAGCCAAGGCTTAGCGGGGGGAGGGGTGGAGACCCAGTACTTC

D gene: NA
J gene: TRBJ1-1
clone size: NA
V gene: TRBV6-6
CDR3 protein: CAAAGGSTEAFF
CDR3 DNA: TGTGCCGCCGCGGGCGGGAGCACTGAAGCTTTCTTT

D gene: NA
J gene: TRBJ1-1
clone size: NA
V gene: TRBV5-1
CDR3 protein: CASSLGPGMGEAFF
CDR3 DNA: TGCGCCAGCAGCTTGGGGCCAGGAATGGGTGAAGCTTTCTTT

D gene: TRBD2
J gene: TRBJ2-5
clone size: NA
V gene: TRBV11-2
CDR3 protein: CASSSGVKETQYF
CDR3 DNA: TGTGCCAGCAGCAGCGGGGTCAAAGAGACCCAGTACTTC

D gene: NA
J gene: TRBJ1-2
clone size: NA
V gene: TRBV4-3
CDR3 protein: CASSQRHTNYGYTF
CDR3 DNA: TGCGCCAGCAGCCAGCGACATACTAACTATGGCTACACCTTC

D gene: TRBD1
J gene: TRBJ1-6
clone size: NA
V gene: TRBV5-4
CDR3 protein: CASSFAAGTGGSPLHF
CDR3 DNA: TGTGCCAGCAGTTTTGCGGCAGGGACAGGGGGTTCACCCCTCCACTTT

D gene: NA
J gene: TRBJ1-1
clone size: NA
V gene: TRBV6-5
CDR3 protein: CASARAPNTEAFF
CDR3 DNA: TGTGCCAGCGCCAGGGCCCCCAACACTGAAGCTTTCTTT

D gene: NA
J gene: TRBJ2-2
clone size: once
V gene: TRBV5-6
CDR3 protein: CASSFQGVGELFF
CDR3 DNA: TGTGCCAGCAGCTTCCAGGGCGTCGGGGAGCTGTTTTTT

D gene: NA
J gene: TRBJ1-3
clone size: NA
V gene: TRBV10-3
CDR3 protein: CAIGPGVVSGNTIYF
CDR3 DNA: TGTGCCATCGGACCAGGGGTCGTCTCTGGAAACACCATATATTTT

D gene: TRBD1
J gene: TRBJ2-7
clone size: NA
V gene: TRBV5-4
CDR3 protein: CASSVDRGLYEQYF
CDR3 DNA: TGTGCCAGCAGCGTGGACAGGGGGCTCTACGAGCAGTACTTC

D gene: TRBD2
J gene: TRBJ2-1
clone size: NA
V gene: TRBV4-2
CDR3 protein: CASSQWGVAGDSYNEQFF
CDR3 DNA: TGTGCCAGCAGCCAATGGGGGGTAGCGGGGGACTCCTACAATGAGCAGTTCTTC

D gene: NA
J gene: TRBJ1-6
clone size: once
V gene: TRBV6-5
CDR3 protein: CASSYSRDSYNSPLHF
CDR3 DNA: TGTGCCAGCAGTTACTCACGGGACTCCTATAATTCACCCCTCCACTTT

D gene: NA
J gene: TRBJ1-2
clone size: NA
V gene: TRBV7-2
CDR3 protein: CASSHQQVDYGYTF
CDR3 DNA: TGTGCCAGCAGCCACCAACAGGTGGACTATGGCTACACCTTC

D gene: TRBD2
J gene: TRBJ2-1
clone size: NA
V gene: TRBV7-3
CDR3 protein: CASSPTSGFYNEQFF
CDR3 DNA: TGTGCCAGCAGCCCGACTAGCGGATTTTACAATGAGCAGTTCTTC

D gene: NA
J gene: TRBJ2-1
clone size: NA
V gene: TRBV7-3
CDR3 protein: CASSAQYGSYNEQFF
CDR3 DNA: TGTGCCAGCAGCGCCCAGTATGGCTCCTACAATGAGCAGTTCTTC

D gene: TRBD1
J gene: TRBJ1-3
clone size: NA
V gene: TRBV6-6
CDR3 protein: CASSQGGQGMNTIYF
CDR3 DNA: TGTGCCAGCAGCCAAGGGGGACAGGGGATGAACACCATATATTTT

D gene: NA
J gene: TRBJ2-5
clone size: NA
V gene: TRBV30
CDR3 protein: CAWSVRGTETQYF
CDR3 DNA: TGTGCCTGGAGTGTCAGGGGAACGGAGACCCAGTACTTC

D gene: NA
J gene: TRBJ2-7
clone size: NA
V gene: TRBV11-2
CDR3 protein: CASSFQETYAQYF
CDR3 DNA: TGTGCCAGCAGCTTCCAGGAAACCTACGCGCAGTACTTC

D gene: NA
J gene: TRBJ1-2
clone size: NA
V gene: TRBV15
CDR3 protein: CATSRDSAYGYTF
CDR3 DNA: TGTGCCACCAGCAGAGATAGTGCCTATGGCTACACCTTC

D gene: NA
J gene: TRBJ1-6
clone size: NA
V gene: TRBV4-2
CDR3 protein: CASSRQRAIDLGNSPLHF
CDR3 DNA: TGTGCCAGCAGCCGCCAGCGGGCTATAGATCTTGGTAATTCACCCCTCCACTTT

D gene: NA
J gene: TRBJ1-6
clone size: NA
V gene: TRBV28
CDR3 protein: CASSTRVEPLHF
CDR3 DNA: TGTGCCAGCAGCACTCGGGTGGAACCCCTCCACTTT

D gene: NA
J gene: TRBJ1-4
clone size: NA
V gene: TRBV27
CDR3 protein: CASTRKLFF
CDR3 DNA: TGTGCCAGCACCCGAAAACTGTTTTTT

D gene: NA
J gene: TRBJ1-2
clone size: NA
V gene: TRBV6-5
CDR3 protein: CASRGGLAREGYTF
CDR3 DNA: TGTGCCAGCAGGGGGGGGCTCGCTCGGGAGGGCTACACCTTC

D gene: NA
J gene: TRBJ1-4
clone size: NA
V gene: TRBV7-2
CDR3 protein: CASSLAMREKLFF
CDR3 DNA: TGTGCCAGCAGCTTAGCGATGAGGGAAAAACTGTTTTTT

D gene: TRBD1
J gene: TRBJ1-1
clone size: NA
V gene: TRBV19
CDR3 protein: CASSITGGNTEAFF
CDR3 DNA: TGTGCCAGTAGTATCACAGGGGGGAACACTGAAGCTTTCTTT

D gene: TRBD1
J gene: TRBJ2-3
clone size: NA
V gene: TRBV6-1
CDR3 protein: CASLSRGQDTDTQYF
CDR3 DNA: TGTGCCAGCCTCTCCCGGGGACAGGACACAGATACGCAGTATTTT

D gene: NA
J gene: TRBJ1-6
clone size: NA
V gene: TRBV30
CDR3 protein: CAWTGQYNSPLHF
CDR3 DNA: TGTGCCTGGACGGGACAATATAATTCACCCCTCCACTTT

D gene: TRBD1
J gene: TRBJ1-5
clone size: NA
V gene: TRBV11-2
CDR3 protein: CASSSQGARQPQHF
CDR3 DNA: TGTGCCAGCAGCTCTCAGGGGGCCAGACAGCCCCAGCATTTT

D gene: TRBD1
J gene: TRBJ1-2
clone size: NA
V gene: TRBV11-2
CDR3 protein: CASSSGQTLSGYTF
CDR3 DNA: TGTGCCAGCAGCTCGGGACAGACCTTGTCAGGCTACACCTTC

D gene: NA
J gene: TRBJ2-3
clone size: NA
V gene: TRBV29-1
CDR3 protein: CSVESGADTQYF
CDR3 DNA: TGCAGCGTTGAGTCTGGAGCAGATACGCAGTATTTT

D gene: NA
J gene: TRBJ1-5
clone size: NA
V gene: TRBV4-2
CDR3 protein: CASSPTSYQPQHF
CDR3 DNA: TGTGCCAGCAGTCCTACCTCCTATCAGCCCCAGCATTTT

D gene: NA
J gene: TRBJ2-7
clone size: NA
V gene: TRBV5-1
CDR3 protein: CASSLKAPGEQYF
CDR3 DNA: TGCGCCAGCAGCTTGAAAGCCCCTGGCGAGCAGTACTTC

D gene: TRBD2
J gene: TRBJ2-1
clone size: once
V gene: TRBV19
CDR3 protein: CASSILAGTSYNEQFF
CDR3 DNA: TGTGCCAGTAGTATACTAGCGGGGACCTCCTACAATGAGCAGTTCTTC

D gene: NA
J gene: TRBJ2-7
clone size: NA
V gene: TRBV18
CDR3 protein: CASSPRTDPYEQYF
CDR3 DNA: TGTGCCAGCTCACCAAGGACAGACCCCTACGAGCAGTACTTC

D gene: NA
J gene: TRBJ2-3
clone size: few
V gene: TRBV27
CDR3 protein: CASSYRQSTDTQYF
CDR3 DNA: TGTGCCAGCAGTTATCGACAGAGCACAGATACGCAGTATTTT